This is a list of T cell receptor beta chains from one sample in a study of patients and donors after allogeneic stem cell transplantation. TCRdb ran MiXCR on the RT-PCR reads and lists one entry per CDR3 protein. Here the sample spans about 410,000 distinct CDR3 sequences, 16% being singletons. Input material: blood, either unsorted or a sorted T cell fraction (not recorded which). These receptors originate from a human donor who was either an allogeneic HSCT recipient or a stem cell or donor lymphocyte infusion donor (not recorded which). It is not recorded whose cells these are; they may come from a transplant donor. Both conserved end residues are part of each CDR3. Fields, in order: clone size, D gene, CDR3 length, V gene, J gene, CDR3 protein, CDR3 DNA. The D gene is left open where the match is weak. Rows may omit the clone size; those that give it use once, few, many or a size class.

clone size: many; D gene: .; CDR3 length: 11; V gene: TRBV20-1; J gene: TRBJ2-1; CDR3 protein: CSASRMGEQFF; CDR3 DNA: TGCAGTGCTAGTCGGATGGGTGAGCAGTTCTTC
clone size: few; D gene: .; CDR3 length: 13; V gene: TRBV20-1; J gene: TRBJ1-4; CDR3 protein: CSARMGGNEKLFF; CDR3 DNA: TGCAGTGCTAGGATGGGGGGGAACGAAAAACTGTTTTTT
clone size: few; D gene: .; CDR3 length: 13; V gene: TRBV24-1; J gene: TRBJ2-7; CDR3 protein: CATSATSGREQYF; CDR3 DNA: TGTGCCACCAGTGCCACCTCAGGGAGGGAGCAGTACTTC
clone size: many; D gene: .; CDR3 length: 15; V gene: TRBV5-6; J gene: TRBJ2-7; CDR3 protein: CASSLVGVNNYEQYF; CDR3 DNA: TGTGCCAGCAGCTTGGTTGGGGTTAACAACTACGAGCAGTACTTC
clone size: .; D gene: TRBD2; CDR3 length: 16; V gene: TRBV3-1; J gene: TRBJ2-3; CDR3 protein: CASSQGGRKRTDTQYF; CDR3 DNA: TGTGCCAGCAGCCAGGGCGGGAGGAAAAGAACAGATACGCAGTATTTT
clone size: many; D gene: .; CDR3 length: 18; V gene: TRBV5-1; J gene: TRBJ2-1; CDR3 protein: CASSFLTVAPSSYNEQFF; CDR3 DNA: TGCGCCAGCAGCTTTCTGACGGTAGCGCCAAGCTCCTACAATGAGCAGTTCTTC
clone size: medium-sized; D gene: .; CDR3 length: 14; V gene: TRBV7-9; J gene: TRBJ2-7; CDR3 protein: CASSVEQGPYEQYF; CDR3 DNA: TGTGCCAGCAGCGTCGAACAGGGTCCCTACGAGCAGTACTTC
clone size: few; D gene: .; CDR3 length: 17; V gene: TRBV4-1; J gene: TRBJ2-1; CDR3 protein: CASSLETGSSSYNEQFF; CDR3 DNA: TGCGCCAGCAGCCTAGAGACAGGCTCTAGCTCCTACAATGAGCAGTTCTTC
clone size: few; D gene: .; CDR3 length: 15; V gene: TRBV24-1; J gene: TRBJ2-1; CDR3 protein: CATRGTGGGYNEQFF; CDR3 DNA: TGTGCCACCAGGGGCACAGGGGGGGGTTACAATGAGCAGTTCTTC
clone size: .; D gene: TRBD1; CDR3 length: 15; V gene: TRBV14; J gene: TRBJ2-7; CDR3 protein: CASSRPGTGPYEQYF; CDR3 DNA: TGTGCCAGCAGCCGACCAGGGACAGGGCCCTACGAGCAGTACTTC
clone size: .; D gene: .; CDR3 length: 14; V gene: TRBV7-9; J gene: TRBJ2-3; CDR3 protein: CASSLVRKTDTQYF; CDR3 DNA: TGTGCCAGCAGCTTAGTTAGGAAAACAGATACGCAGTATTTT
clone size: few; D gene: TRBD1; CDR3 length: 14; V gene: TRBV6-1; J gene: TRBJ1-3; CDR3 protein: CASTSRTGRNTIYF; CDR3 DNA: TGTGCCAGCACCTCCCGGACAGGGAGAAACACCATATATTTT
clone size: few; D gene: .; CDR3 length: 15; V gene: TRBV12-3/TRBV12-4; J gene: TRBJ1-5; CDR3 protein: CASSLGPGEGQPQHF; CDR3 DNA: TGTGCCAGCAGTTTAGGGCCGGGGGAAGGTCAGCCCCAGCATTTT
clone size: .; D gene: TRBD1; CDR3 length: 14; V gene: TRBV12-3/TRBV12-4; J gene: TRBJ2-7; CDR3 protein: CASTPTGNAYEQYF; CDR3 DNA: TGTGCCAGCACCCCGACAGGGAACGCCTACGAGCAGTACTTC
clone size: few; D gene: TRBD1; CDR3 length: 16; V gene: TRBV27; J gene: TRBJ1-2; CDR3 protein: CASSFHHGTGWYGYTF; CDR3 DNA: TGTGCCAGCAGTTTTCACCACGGGACAGGGTGGTATGGCTACACCTTC
clone size: many; D gene: TRBD1; CDR3 length: 14; V gene: TRBV4-3; J gene: TRBJ2-7; CDR3 protein: CASSQGTGPYEQYF; CDR3 DNA: TGCGCCAGCAGCCAAGGGACAGGGCCCTACGAGCAGTACTTC
clone size: many; D gene: .; CDR3 length: 13; V gene: TRBV7-9; J gene: TRBJ2-1; CDR3 protein: CASSLPPSYEQFF; CDR3 DNA: TGTGCCAGCAGCTTACCCCCCTCCTATGAGCAGTTCTTC
clone size: .; D gene: TRBD1; CDR3 length: 12; V gene: TRBV12-3/TRBV12-4; J gene: TRBJ2-7; CDR3 protein: CASSFRGGGQYF; CDR3 DNA: TGTGCCAGCAGTTTCAGAGGGGGCGGACAGTACTTC
clone size: .; D gene: TRBD1; CDR3 length: 17; V gene: TRBV19; J gene: TRBJ1-1; CDR3 protein: CASNHPGQGALNTEAFF; CDR3 DNA: TGTGCCAGTAACCATCCGGGACAGGGGGCCTTGAACACTGAAGCTTTCTTT
clone size: few; D gene: .; CDR3 length: 11; V gene: TRBV19; J gene: TRBJ2-3; CDR3 protein: CASSPALGLYF; CDR3 DNA: TGTGCCAGTAGCCCAGCCCTGGGACTCTATTTT
clone size: .; D gene: TRBD1; CDR3 length: 14; V gene: TRBV7-8; J gene: TRBJ1-2; CDR3 protein: CASSLGTGFYGYTF; CDR3 DNA: TGTGCCAGCAGCTTAGGGACAGGGTTCTATGGCTACACCTTC
clone size: few; D gene: .; CDR3 length: 15; V gene: TRBV9; J gene: TRBJ2-7; CDR3 protein: CASSPAGADLYEQYF; CDR3 DNA: TGTGCCAGCAGCCCTGCTGGGGCGGACCTTTACGAGCAGTACTTC
clone size: few; D gene: .; CDR3 length: 14; V gene: TRBV11-2; J gene: TRBJ1-1; CDR3 protein: CASSYEVGNTEAFF; CDR3 DNA: TGTGCCAGCAGCTACGAGGTAGGCAACACTGAAGCTTTCTTT
clone size: many; D gene: .; CDR3 length: 11; V gene: TRBV6-5; J gene: TRBJ2-5; CDR3 protein: CASSRAETQYF; CDR3 DNA: TGTGCCAGCAGTAGAGCAGAGACCCAGTACTTC
clone size: few; D gene: .; CDR3 length: 13; V gene: TRBV20-1; J gene: TRBJ1-1; CDR3 protein: CSAPTDKNTEAFF; CDR3 DNA: TGCAGTGCCCCGACCGATAAGAACACTGAAGCTTTCTTT
clone size: few; D gene: .; CDR3 length: 15; V gene: TRBV2; J gene: TRBJ2-5; CDR3 protein: CASRGLTRSAETQYF; CDR3 DNA: TGTGCCAGCAGGGGCTTGACTAGAAGCGCGGAGACCCAGTACTTC
clone size: few; D gene: .; CDR3 length: 14; V gene: TRBV2; J gene: TRBJ1-5; CDR3 protein: CASSETGSNQPQHF; CDR3 DNA: TGTGCCAGCAGTGAAACCGGTAGCAATCAGCCCCAGCATTTT
clone size: many; D gene: .; CDR3 length: 12; V gene: TRBV29-1; J gene: TRBJ2-5; CDR3 protein: CSVVVFQETQYF; CDR3 DNA: TGCAGCGTGGTCGTATTCCAAGAGACCCAGTACTTC
clone size: .; D gene: .; CDR3 length: 13; V gene: TRBV20-1; J gene: TRBJ2-7; CDR3 protein: CSARDLRGYEQYF; CDR3 DNA: TGCAGTGCTAGAGATCTTCGGGGTTACGAGCAGTACTTC
clone size: few; D gene: TRBD1; CDR3 length: 15; V gene: TRBV20-1; J gene: TRBJ2-3; CDR3 protein: CSASRPGQGKDTQYF; CDR3 DNA: TGCAGTGCTAGCCGACCGGGACAGGGGAAAGATACGCAGTATTTT
clone size: few; D gene: .; CDR3 length: 16; V gene: TRBV9; J gene: TRBJ2-6; CDR3 protein: CASSARLNSGANVLTF; CDR3 DNA: TGTGCCAGCAGCGCCAGACTGAACTCTGGGGCCAACGTCCTGACTTTC
clone size: few; D gene: .; CDR3 length: 14; V gene: TRBV2; J gene: TRBJ2-7; CDR3 protein: CASSVGSGAYEQYF; CDR3 DNA: TGTGCCAGCAGTGTAGGGTCCGGCGCCTACGAGCAGTACTTC
clone size: few; D gene: TRBD1; CDR3 length: 15; V gene: TRBV4-2; J gene: TRBJ2-7; CDR3 protein: CASSQNTGGSYEQYF; CDR3 DNA: TGTGCCAGCAGCCAGAATACAGGGGGTTCCTACGAGCAGTACTTC
clone size: .; D gene: TRBD1; CDR3 length: 15; V gene: TRBV28; J gene: TRBJ1-1; CDR3 protein: CASATGTGGGTEAFF; CDR3 DNA: TGTGCCAGCGCAACGGGTACAGGGGGGGGCACTGAAGCTTTCTTT
clone size: many; D gene: TRBD2; CDR3 length: 15; V gene: TRBV2; J gene: TRBJ2-1; CDR3 protein: CASTLGSGAYNEQFF; CDR3 DNA: TGTGCCAGCACCCTGGGTAGCGGGGCTTACAATGAGCAGTTCTTC
clone size: few; D gene: .; CDR3 length: 16; V gene: TRBV5-6; J gene: TRBJ1-3; CDR3 protein: CASSGGTGWWGNTIYF; CDR3 DNA: TGTGCCAGCAGCGGCGGCACAGGCTGGTGGGGAAACACCATATATTTT
clone size: few; D gene: TRBD2; CDR3 length: 19; V gene: TRBV5-1; J gene: TRBJ2-1; CDR3 protein: CASSLLLSGGSWAYNEQFF; CDR3 DNA: TGCGCCAGCAGCTTGTTACTAAGCGGGGGTAGTTGGGCCTACAATGAGCAGTTCTTC
clone size: .; D gene: .; CDR3 length: 10; V gene: TRBV2; J gene: TRBJ2-7; CDR3 protein: CASISEEQYF; CDR3 DNA: TGTGCCAGCATTTCAGAAGAGCAGTACTTC
clone size: .; D gene: TRBD2; CDR3 length: 16; V gene: TRBV27; J gene: TRBJ2-1; CDR3 protein: CASLLLSGGAPGEQFF; CDR3 DNA: TGTGCCAGCCTCCTCCTAAGCGGGGGGGCTCCGGGCGAGCAGTTCTTC
clone size: many; D gene: .; CDR3 length: 13; V gene: TRBV11-1; J gene: TRBJ2-5; CDR3 protein: CASSPRVRETQYF; CDR3 DNA: TGTGCCAGCAGCCCTAGGGTGAGGGAGACCCAGTACTTC
clone size: .; D gene: .; CDR3 length: 13; V gene: TRBV5-1; J gene: TRBJ1-1; CDR3 protein: CASSLMKGTEAFF; CDR3 DNA: TGCGCCAGCAGCCTGATGAAAGGGACTGAAGCTTTCTTT